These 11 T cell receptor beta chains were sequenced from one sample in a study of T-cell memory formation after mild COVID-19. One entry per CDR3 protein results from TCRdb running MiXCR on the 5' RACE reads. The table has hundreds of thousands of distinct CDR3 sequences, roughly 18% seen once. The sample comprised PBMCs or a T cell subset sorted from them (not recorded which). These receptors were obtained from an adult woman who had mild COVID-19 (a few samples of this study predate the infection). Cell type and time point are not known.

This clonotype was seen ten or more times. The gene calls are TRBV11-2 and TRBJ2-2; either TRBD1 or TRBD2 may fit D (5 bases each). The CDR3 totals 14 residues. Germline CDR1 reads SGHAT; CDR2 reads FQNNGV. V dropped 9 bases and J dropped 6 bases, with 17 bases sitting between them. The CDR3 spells CASSLPGRAGELFF. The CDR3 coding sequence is TGTGCCAGTAGCCTACCGGGGCGGGCCGGGGAGCTGTTTTTT.

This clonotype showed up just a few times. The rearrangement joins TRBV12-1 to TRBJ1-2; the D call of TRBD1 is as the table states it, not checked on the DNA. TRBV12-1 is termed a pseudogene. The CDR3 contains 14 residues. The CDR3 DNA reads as TGTGCCAGCAGCGTGAGGACAGTCTGGCTGCGCTACACCTTC. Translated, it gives CASSVRTVWLRYTF.

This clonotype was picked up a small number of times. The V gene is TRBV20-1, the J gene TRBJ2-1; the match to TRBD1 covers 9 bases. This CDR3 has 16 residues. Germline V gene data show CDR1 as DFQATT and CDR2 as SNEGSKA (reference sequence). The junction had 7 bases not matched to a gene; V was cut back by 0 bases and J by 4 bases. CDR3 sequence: CSARDSDRGGYNEQFF. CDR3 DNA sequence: TGCAGTGCTAGAGACTCCGACAGGGGGGGGTACAATGAGCAGTTCTTC.

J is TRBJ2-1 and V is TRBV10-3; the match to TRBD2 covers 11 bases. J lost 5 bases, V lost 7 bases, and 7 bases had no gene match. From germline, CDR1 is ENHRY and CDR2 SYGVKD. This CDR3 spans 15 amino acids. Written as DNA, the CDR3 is TGTGCCATCACCCGGACTAGCGGGTCCGACAATGAGCAGTTCTTC. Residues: CAITRTSGSDNEQFF.

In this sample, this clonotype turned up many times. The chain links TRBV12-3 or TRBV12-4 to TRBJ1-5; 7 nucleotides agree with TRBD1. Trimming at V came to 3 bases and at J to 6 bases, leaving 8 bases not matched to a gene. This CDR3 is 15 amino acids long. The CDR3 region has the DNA TGTGCCAGCAGTTTTCGAGGGGGCGCAGGTCAGCCCCAGCATTTT. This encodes CASSFRGGAGQPQHF.

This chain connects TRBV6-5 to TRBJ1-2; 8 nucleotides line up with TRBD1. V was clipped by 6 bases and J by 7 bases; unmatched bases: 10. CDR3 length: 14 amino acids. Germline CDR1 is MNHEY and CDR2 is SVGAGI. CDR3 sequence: CASSPGTGLIGYTF. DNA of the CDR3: TGTGCCAGCAGCCCGGGGACAGGTTTAATTGGCTACACCTTC.

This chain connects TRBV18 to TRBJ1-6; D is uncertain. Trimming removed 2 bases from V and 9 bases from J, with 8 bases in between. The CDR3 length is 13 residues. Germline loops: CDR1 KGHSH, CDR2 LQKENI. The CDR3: CASSPNEGSPLHF. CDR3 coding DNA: TGTGCCAGCTCACCAAACGAGGGTTCACCCCTCCACTTT.

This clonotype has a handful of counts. The CDR3 DNA is TGTGCCAGCAGTTACTCGATGTCAGGGGACGAAGAGACCCAGTACTTC. Translation gives CASSYSMSGDEETQYF. This chain links TRBV6-2 or TRBV6-3 with TRBJ2-5; TRBD1 is a possible D gene (6 bases). This CDR3 is 16 amino acids long. V lost 0 bases, J lost 3 bases, and 14 bases lay in between. Germline V lookup: CDR1 MNHEY, CDR2 SVGEGT.

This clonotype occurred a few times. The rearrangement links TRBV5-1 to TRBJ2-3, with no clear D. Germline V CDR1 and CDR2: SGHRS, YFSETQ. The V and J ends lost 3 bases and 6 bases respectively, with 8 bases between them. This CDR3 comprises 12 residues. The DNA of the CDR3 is TGCGCCAGCAGCTATGAGAGGGATACGCAGTATTTT. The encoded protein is CASSYERDTQYF.

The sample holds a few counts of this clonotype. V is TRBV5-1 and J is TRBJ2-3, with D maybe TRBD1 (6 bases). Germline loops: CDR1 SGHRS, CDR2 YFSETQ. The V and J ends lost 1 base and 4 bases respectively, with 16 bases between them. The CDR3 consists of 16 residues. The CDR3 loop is CASSLKARAGADTQYF. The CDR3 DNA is TGCGCCAGCAGCTTGAAGGCTCGAGCAGGGGCAGATACGCAGTATTTT.

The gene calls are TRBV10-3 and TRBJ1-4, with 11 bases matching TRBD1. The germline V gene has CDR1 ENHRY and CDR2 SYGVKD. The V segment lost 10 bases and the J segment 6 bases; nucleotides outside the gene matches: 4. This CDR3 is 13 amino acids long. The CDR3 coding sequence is TGTGCCACCCTGGGACAGGGGGATGAAAAACTGTTTTTT. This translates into CATLGQGDEKLFF.